This T cell receptor (beta chain) was sequenced for a study of T cell clonotyping in hematopoietic cell transplantation. Described time point: recipient sample about 28 days before transplant, after cytoreduction. This CDR3 region has 17 residues. Trimming removed 5 bases from V and 0 bases from J, with 18 bases in between. In germline, CDR1 is SGHVS, CDR2 FNYEAQ. The protocol was immunoSEQ multiplex PCR, while the TCRdb copy is restricted to in-frame clones and leaves out a portion. Of some 29,000 clones listed, around three quarters are singletons. The chain links TRBV7-6 to TRBJ2-3, with a possible D match to TRBD2 (6 bases). Source: peripheral blood mononuclear cells, taken before stem cell transplant. The source of this sequence is a woman in her 30s with chronic myeloid leukemia. Some clones in this sample may be carry-over from other donors' samples. CDR3 region: CASSHGAGRASTDTQYF. CDR3 nucleotide sequence: TGTGCCAGCAGCCATGGGGCGGGGCGAGCTAGCACAGATACGCAGTATTTT.